This TCR beta chain was retrieved from a study of CD8 T cells in ankylosing spondylitis. Study-level findings and limits: Clones tied to disease were said to be significantly enriched in matched ankylosing spondylitis synovial fluid.

This clonotype was observed many times. Its antigen is unidentified. Construction of TCR beta libraries was performed using quantitative 5'-RACE with molecular barcodes. TCRdb re-called the 5' RACE reads through MiXCR, storing one row per CDR3 protein. The data contain just over 150,000 distinct CDR3 sequences, 18% of them singletons. The source material was blood, either unsorted or a sorted T cell fraction (not recorded which). The clonotype was recovered from a male donor with ankylosing spondylitis or in good health (not recorded which).

The CDR3 bases are TGCGCCAGCGGACTAGCGGGAGGTACGGCAGATACGCAGTATTTT. It encodes CASGLAGGTADTQYF. The J gene is TRBJ2-3, the V gene TRBV5-1; 14 nucleotides align to TRBD2. This CDR3 spans 15 amino acids. Trimming removed 7 bases from V and 4 bases from J; junction bases left unmatched: 5. Germline-derived CDR1 and CDR2 are SGHRS and YFSETQ.